This T cell receptor (beta chain) emerged from a study of T-cell reconstitution after alpha-beta-depleted transplantation in children. General study points: A year post-transplant, T-cell counts and diversity derived mostly from newly produced T cells. Surviving recipient T cells and intrathymic progenitors accounted for some patients' high TCRbeta diversity at day 60. Alpha-beta T cells about two months after transplant reportedly derived from several hundred expanded graft clones.

Germline CDR1 is SQVTM and CDR2 is ANQGSEA. This CDR3 contains 15 residues. J gave up 4 bases and V 6 bases, and 15 bases lay outside the gene matches. In this sample, this clonotype turned up a few times. Its antigen is unknown. Unique molecular identifiers were used in preparing the TCRbeta library. TCRdb used MiXCR to reprocess the PCR reads, holding one entry per CDR3 protein. The sample lists almost 600,000 distinct CDR3 sequences, around 27% occurring once. This TCR derives from a boy under three years old with Wiskott-Aldrich syndrome, due to receive a stem cell transplant. V is TRBV29-1 and J is TRBJ2-7, with TRBD1 identical over 7 bases. The sequenced sample was PBMCs, obtained before TCRalphabeta/CD19-depleted stem cell transplant. The CDR3 DNA sequence: TGCAGCGTCACCTCAACAGGGGATGGCCCTTACGAGCAGTACTTC. It codes for CSVTSTGDGPYEQYF.